Listed below are T cell receptor beta chains from one sample, sequenced in a study of patients and donors after allogeneic stem cell transplantation. Each CDR3 protein gets one entry after TCRdb re-called the RT-PCR reads with MiXCR. Of tens of thousands of distinct CDR3 sequences in the sample, 35% to 40% are singletons; the top ten hold over 60%. Sample: blood, either unsorted or a sorted T cell fraction (not recorded which). These receptors were collected from a human donor who was either an allogeneic HSCT recipient or a stem cell or donor lymphocyte infusion donor (not recorded which). It is not recorded whose cells these are; they may come from a transplant donor. The CDR3 runs from the conserved cysteine through the conserved F or W. The D gene is left open where the match is weak. Size values are once, few and many counts, or a class for expanded clones, and some rows have none.

D: .
size: .
V: TRBV7-2
J: TRBJ1-2
DNA: TGTGCCAGCAGCTTACAGGGACAAAAGGGCTACACCTTC
CDR3: CASSLQGQKGYTF

D: .
size: many
V: TRBV7-9
J: TRBJ1-2
DNA: TGTGCCAGCAGCCCACAGCAAGCCTATGGCTACACCTTC
CDR3: CASSPQQAYGYTF

D: .
size: few
V: TRBV9
J: TRBJ1-1
DNA: TGTGCCAGCAGAGAGGGCACTGAAGCTTTCTTT
CDR3: CASREGTEAFF

D: .
size: few
V: TRBV20-1
J: TRBJ2-6
DNA: TGCAGTGCTAGATCCCGCTCTGGGGCCAACGTCCTGACTTTC
CDR3: CSARSRSGANVLTF

D: TRBD1
size: .
V: TRBV24-1
J: TRBJ1-1
DNA: TGTGCCACCAGTGCCCAAGGAGGACAGGGGGACACTGAAGCTTTCTTT
CDR3: CATSAQGGQGDTEAFF

D: .
size: many
V: TRBV7-7
J: TRBJ2-2
DNA: TGTGCCAGCAGCTTAGCCCCCGTAGGGACCACCGGGGAGCTGTTTTTT
CDR3: CASSLAPVGTTGELFF

D: .
size: .
V: TRBV23-1
J: TRBJ1-2
DNA: TGCGCCAGCAGTCAGATGGGGGAGGGTGGCTACACCTTC
CDR3: CASSQMGEGGYTF

D: .
size: few
V: TRBV29-1
J: TRBJ1-2
DNA: TGCAGCGTTGTAGGAGCACAAAACTATGGCTACACCTTC
CDR3: CSVVGAQNYGYTF

D: .
size: few
V: TRBV3-1
J: TRBJ1-4
DNA: TGTGCCAGCAGCCAAGAGACTAGCGCGGAAAAACTGTTTTTT
CDR3: CASSQETSAEKLFF

D: TRBD2
size: .
V: TRBV7-6
J: TRBJ2-1
DNA: TGTGCCAGCAGCGACCCTACTAGCGGAGTTTACAATGAGCAGTTCTTC
CDR3: CASSDPTSGVYNEQFF

D: .
size: .
V: TRBV2
J: TRBJ2-2
DNA: TGTGCCAGCAGTCTCGTTCGAAGCACGAACACCGGGGAGCTGTTTTTT
CDR3: CASSLVRSTNTGELFF

D: .
size: .
V: TRBV7-2
J: TRBJ2-5
DNA: TGTGCCAGCAGCTTAGGGACTAACGGTGGGACCCAGTACTTC
CDR3: CASSLGTNGGTQYF